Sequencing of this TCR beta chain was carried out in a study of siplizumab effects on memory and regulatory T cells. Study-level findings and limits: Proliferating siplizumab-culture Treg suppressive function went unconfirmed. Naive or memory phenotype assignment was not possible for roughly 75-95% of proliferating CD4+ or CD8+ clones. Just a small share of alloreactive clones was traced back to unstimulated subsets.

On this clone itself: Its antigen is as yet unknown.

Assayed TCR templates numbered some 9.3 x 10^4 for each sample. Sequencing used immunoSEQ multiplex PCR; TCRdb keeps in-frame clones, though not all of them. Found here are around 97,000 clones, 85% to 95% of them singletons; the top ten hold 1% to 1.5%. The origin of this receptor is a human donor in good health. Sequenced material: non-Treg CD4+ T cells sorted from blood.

The CDR3 region is CASSQGTGFTTGELFF. The CDR3 DNA is TGTGCCAGCAGCCAAGGGACAGGGTTTACCACCGGGGAGCTGTTTTTT. The rearrangement joins TRBV14 to TRBJ2-2, with 8 bases identical to TRBD1. This CDR3 region has 16 residues. V dropped 1 base and J dropped 4; count of bases not matched to a gene: 5. Germline V gene data show CDR1 as SGHDN and CDR2 as FVKESK. Full variable domain (remainder filled in from reference TRBV14 and TRBJ2-2): EAGVTQFPSHSVIEKGQTVTLRCDPISGHDNLYWYRRVMGKEIKFLLHFVKESKQDESGMPNNRFLAERTGGTYSTLKVQPAELEDSGVYFCASSQGTGFTTGELFFGEGSRLTVL.